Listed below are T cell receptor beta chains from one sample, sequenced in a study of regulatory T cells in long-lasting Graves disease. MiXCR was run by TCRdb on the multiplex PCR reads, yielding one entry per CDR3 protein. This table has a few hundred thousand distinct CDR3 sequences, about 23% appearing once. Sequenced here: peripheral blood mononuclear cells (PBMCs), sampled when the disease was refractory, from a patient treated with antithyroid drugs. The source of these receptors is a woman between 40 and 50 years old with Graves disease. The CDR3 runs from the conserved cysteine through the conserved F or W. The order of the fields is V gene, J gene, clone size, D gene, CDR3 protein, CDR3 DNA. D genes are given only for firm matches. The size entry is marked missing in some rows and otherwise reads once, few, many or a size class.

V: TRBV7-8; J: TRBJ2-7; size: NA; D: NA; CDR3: CASSLRGTRDYEQYF; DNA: TGTGCCAGCAGCTTACGGGGGACAAGAGACTACGAGCAGTACTTC
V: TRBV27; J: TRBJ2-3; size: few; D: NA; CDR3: CASSLFYQPGDTQYF; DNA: TGTGCCAGCAGTTTATTCTATCAGCCTGGAGATACGCAGTATTTT
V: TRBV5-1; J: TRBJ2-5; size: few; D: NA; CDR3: CASSRTSHQETQYF; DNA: TGCGCCAGCAGCAGAACTAGCCACCAAGAGACCCAGTACTTC
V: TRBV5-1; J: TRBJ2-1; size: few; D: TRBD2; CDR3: CASSLVSSGRYNEQFF; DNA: TGCGCCAGCAGCTTGGTTTCTAGCGGCCGATACAATGAGCAGTTCTTC
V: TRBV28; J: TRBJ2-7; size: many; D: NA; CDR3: CCTRPEGNEQYF; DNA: TGTTGCACACGTCCTGAGGGAAACGAGCAGTACTTC
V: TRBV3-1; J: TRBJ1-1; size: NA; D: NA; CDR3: CASSPFRPTAGEAFF; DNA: TGTGCCAGCAGCCCATTTAGACCCACGGCGGGTGAAGCTTTCTTT
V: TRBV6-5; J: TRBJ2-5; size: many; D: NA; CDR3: CASSYSISGRETQYF; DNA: TGTGCCAGCAGTTACTCGATCTCGGGAAGAGAGACCCAGTACTTC
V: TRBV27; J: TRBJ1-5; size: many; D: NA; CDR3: CASRRQINQPQHF; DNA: TGTGCCAGCAGGCGACAGATCAATCAGCCCCAGCATTTT
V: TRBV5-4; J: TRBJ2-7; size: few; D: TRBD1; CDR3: CASSVTGFNEQYF; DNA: TGTGCCAGCAGCGTGACAGGGTTCAACGAGCAGTACTTC
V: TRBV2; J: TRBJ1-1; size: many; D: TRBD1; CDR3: CASETGGEAFF; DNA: TGTGCCAGCGAGACAGGGGGAGAAGCTTTCTTT